The 6 T cell receptor beta chains below come from one sample, sequenced in a study of CD8 T cells in ankylosing spondylitis. TCRdb re-called the 5' RACE reads with MiXCR, one entry per CDR3 protein. The top ten clones hold approximately 30% of a sample with tens of thousands of distinct CDR3 sequences, about 8.1% of them seen once. Study-level points and caveats: There was a TCR beta motif, made of eight highly homologous variants, that appeared characteristic of ankylosing spondylitis blood.

These TCRs are of unknown antigen specificity. The specimen was blood, either unsorted or a sorted T cell fraction (not recorded which). Receptors originate from a male donor with ankylosing spondylitis.

At least ten counts were recorded for this clonotype. This sequence joins TRBV18 and TRBJ2-3; D not resolved. Per the germline V gene, CDR1 is KGHSH and CDR2 is LQKENI. The V end was cut by 3 bases, the J end by 3 bases, with 10 bases between. The CDR3 is 14 amino acids. CDR3 bases: TGTGCCAGCTCACCCCCCATTCGTACAGATACGCAGTATTTT. It encodes CASSPPIRTDTQYF.

This clonotype has a handful of counts. The CDR3 coding sequence is TGTGCCAGCAGCTCCGGGACTAGCGGGCTCTGGACCCAGTACTTC. Translated, it gives CASSSGTSGLWTQYF. The rearrangement uses TRBV7-2 and TRBJ2-5; 12 nucleotides line up with TRBD2. CDR3 size: 15 residues. V was pared by 4 bases and J by 7 bases, with 7 bases of the junction left unmatched. The germline V gene has CDR1 SGHTA and CDR2 FQGNSA.

This clonotype showed up many times. CDR3 nucleotides: TGTGCCATCAGTGATCGCACTAGCGGGTCCTCCTACGAGCAGTACTTC. Encoded protein: CAISDRTSGSSYEQYF. V usage is TRBV10-3 and J usage is TRBJ2-7; 9 nucleotides match TRBD2. Looked up from germline, CDR1 is ENHRY and CDR2 is SYGVKD. This CDR3 has 16 residues. Germline trimming cut 3 bases from V and 0 bases from J; bases unmatched to any gene: 6.

This clonotype was recorded a few times. This chain joins TRBV9 and TRBJ2-1; 9 bases align to TRBD1. The CDR3 extends over 17 amino acids. Germline CDR1 is SGDLS and CDR2 is YYNGEE. V dropped 0 bases and J dropped 6; count of bases not matched to a gene: 10. Here the CDR3 reads CASSVEGLQGARNEQFF. For the CDR3, the DNA is TGTGCCAGCAGCGTAGAAGGTTTACAGGGGGCGCGCAATGAGCAGTTCTTC.

The chain recombines TRBV6-6 with TRBJ2-7; D is unclear. The CDR3 is made up of 13 amino acids. Germline V gene sequence: CDR1 MNHNY, CDR2 SVGAGI (reference sequence). With 0 bases removed from V and 3 bases from J, the gap between germline ends came to 6 bases. The CDR3 DNA is TGTGCCAGCAGTTACTCGGGTAACTACGAGCAGTACGTC. This sequence encodes CASSYSGNYEQYV.

This clonotype has ten or more counts. V is TRBV7-9 and J is TRBJ2-3, with D possibly matching TRBD1 (6 bases). The germline V and J ends were trimmed by 3 bases and 0 bases, with 10 bases remaining between them. CDR1 SEHNR and CDR2 FQNEAQ come from the germline V gene (reference sequence). CDR3 length equals 15 residues. CDR3 protein: CASSLAGTSTDTQYF. The DNA of the CDR3 is TGTGCCAGCAGCTTGGCAGGGACAAGCACAGATACGCAGTATTTT. The full variable domain, in which reference TRBV7-9 and TRBJ2-3 provide the parts outside the CDR3, is DTGVSQNPRHKITKRGQNVTFRCDPISEHNRLYWYRQTLGQGPEFLTYFQNEAQLEKSRLLSDRFSAERPKGSFSTLEIQRTEQGDSAMYLCASSLAGTSTDTQYFGPGTRLTVL.